Here is one TCR beta chain with its context. The antigen it recognizes is unknown. Qualities for individual bases were not recorded, and no much larger clone is one base off. Other DNA sequences in this specimen translate into the identical CDR3. Library creation used the immunoSEQ multiplex PCR assay. TCRdb limited this immuneACCESS table to in-frame rearrangements with V and J called. A share of clones is missing; checked studies link under half to unresolved V genes, and the rest is unexplained. This sample holds around 90,000 clones; approximately 94% were observed only once. Approximately 0.39% of the sample goes to the ten largest clones. This sample was included in a study of technical replicates of blood from several donors (dated by TCRdb to about 2017). For CDR1 and CDR2, the germline V gene lists SGHRS and YFSETQ. Here V drops 0 bases and J drops 3 bases, and the junction holds 0 bases not matched to any gene. The CDR3 has 15 amino acids, counting the end cysteine and phenylalanine. The entry retains the CDR3 DNA only, 45 bases that are in frame from base 1.

Sequenced material: T cells isolated from PBMCs. The chain is made from TRBV5-1 and TRBJ2-7, with 13 central nucleotides matching TRBD2. The TCR comes from a human donor in good health. The CDR3 reads as follows: CASSLGTSGSYEQYF. The DNA sequence follows: TGCGCCAGCAGCTTGGGGACTAGCGGGAGCTACGAGCAGTACTTC.